In its sample, the clone carrying this T cell receptor beta chain was seen a few times. Its specificity is not known. In making TCR beta libraries, quantitative 5'-RACE with molecular barcodes was used. In TCRdb, the 5' RACE reads were re-called with MiXCR into one record per CDR3 protein. The data show hundreds of thousands of distinct CDR3 sequences, roughly a quarter seen once. This sample is part of a study of CD8 T cells in ankylosing spondylitis. Study findings and constraints: Earlier literature documents some of the motif variants in reactive arthritis synovial fluid and blood. Disease-linked clones proved CD8+ and comparatively uncommon in peripheral blood. Typical of ankylosing spondylitis blood, it appeared, was a TCR beta motif of several highly homologous variants. According to the report, clones linked to the disease were significantly enriched in matched synovial fluid samples taken from ankylosing spondylitis patients.

Germline trimming cut 4 bases from V and 5 bases from J; bases unmatched to any gene: 9. This CDR3 is 14 amino acids long. The germline V gene encodes CDR1 DFQATT and CDR2 SNEGSKA (reference sequence). The gene calls are TRBV20-1 and TRBJ2-7, with 9 bases that match TRBD2. The sequence derives from a male donor with ankylosing spondylitis. The sequenced material came from blood, either unsorted or a sorted T cell fraction (not recorded which). CDR3 nucleotides: TGCAGTGCTAAGGCCGCGGGAGGGCCAGACGAGCAGTACTTC. This sequence encodes CSAKAAGGPDEQYF.